A selection of T cell receptor beta chains follows, all from one sample in a study of blood T cell repertoires in COVID-19. Produced via immunoSEQ multiplex PCR; TCRdb's table is partial and in-frame only. The profile shows about 69,000 clones, 85% of them singletons. Sequenced: peripheral blood. The receptor source for this set is a man older than 75 with acute or convalescent COVID-19. Both conserved end residues are part of each CDR3. A D gene is named only where the DNA matches it firmly. The size of a clone is reported for some rows only, either as once, few or many, or as a class for expanded clones.

v_gene,j_gene,abundance,d_gene,CDR3aa,CDR3nt
TRBV5-1,TRBJ2-1,.,.,CASGRYNEQFF,TGCGCCAGCGGCCGATACAATGAGCAGTTCTTC
TRBV30,TRBJ2-3,.,.,CAWSVQDTQYF,TGTGCCTGGAGTGTACAAGATACGCAGTATTTT
TRBV6-5,TRBJ2-7,.,TRBD2,CASSRGSNDEQYF,TGTGCCAGCAGCCGCGGGAGTAACGACGAGCAGTACTTC
TRBV11-2,TRBJ2-5,.,TRBD2,CASSWGLAGEETQYF,TGTGCCAGCAGCTGGGGACTAGCGGGCGAAGAGACCCAGTACTTC
TRBV11-2,TRBJ2-7,.,TRBD2,CASSRTPGLAGDYEQYF,TGTGCCAGCAGCCGGACTCCGGGACTAGCGGGAGACTACGAGCAGTACTTC
TRBV19,TRBJ1-5,.,TRBD1,CASTGTGVQPQHF,TGTGCCAGTACCGGGACAGGGGTACAGCCCCAGCATTTT
TRBV28,TRBJ1-4,.,.,CASSLGGARRVFF,TGTGCCAGCAGTTTAGGAGGGGCACGACGGGTGTTTTTT
TRBV9,TRBJ1-1,.,.,CASSSSVTEAFF,TGTGCCAGCAGCTCAAGCGTTACTGAAGCTTTCTTT
TRBV25-1,TRBJ1-1,.,TRBD1,CASSGDRGRDTEAFF,TGTGCCAGCAGTGGGGACAGGGGGCGAGACACTGAAGCTTTCTTT
TRBV7-2,TRBJ2-7,.,.,CASSLFFGSGEQYF,TGTGCCAGCAGCTTATTCTTCGGGTCGGGAGAGCAGTACTTC
TRBV7-6,TRBJ2-3,.,.,CASSSGQGRADTQYF,TGTGCCAGCAGCTCGGGCCAGGGGAGGGCAGATACGCAGTATTTT
TRBV24-1,TRBJ2-3,.,.,CATSDVDRRRADTQYF,TGTGCCACCAGTGACGTGGACAGGCGGAGGGCAGATACGCAGTATTTT
TRBV5-4,TRBJ2-7,.,.,CASSPGFPYEQYF,TGTGCCAGCAGCCCGGGTTTTCCTTACGAGCAGTACTTC
TRBV5-6,TRBJ1-6,.,.,CASSSNIHSPLHF,TGTGCCAGCAGCTCGAACATCCATTCACCCCTCCACTTT
TRBV11-3,TRBJ2-7,.,.,CASSPRGVAYEQYF,TGTGCCAGCAGCCCTAGGGGTGTCGCCTACGAGCAGTACTTC
TRBV5-4,TRBJ2-7,.,.,CASSPGLGVYEQYF,TGTGCCAGCAGCCCGGGACTCGGAGTCTACGAGCAGTACTTC
TRBV10-1,TRBJ2-7,few,.,CASSRTYGRDEQYF,TGCGCCAGCAGTAGAACGTACGGTCGGGACGAGCAGTACTTC
TRBV2,TRBJ2-1,.,.,CASSEVAFNEQFF,TGTGCCAGCAGTGAAGTGGCCTTCAATGAGCAGTTCTTC
TRBV5-1,TRBJ2-5,.,.,CASSFGTVQETQYF,TGCGCCAGCAGCTTCGGGACTGTCCAAGAGACCCAGTACTTC
TRBV7-2,TRBJ1-5,.,.,CASSLAAGVGQPQHF,TGTGCCAGCAGCTTAGCTGCGGGAGTCGGTCAGCCCCAGCATTTT
TRBV13,TRBJ2-6,.,.,CASSPPWPKRGSGANVLTF,TGTGCCAGCAGCCCTCCTTGGCCCAAGCGAGGCTCTGGGGCCAACGTCCTGACTTTC
TRBV14,TRBJ2-1,.,TRBD2,CASSQGDGTSGIYNEQFF,TGTGCCAGCAGCCAAGGAGATGGGACTAGCGGTATCTACAATGAGCAGTTCTTC
TRBV9,TRBJ1-5,.,TRBD1,CASSVGDRVSNQPQHF,TGTGCCAGCAGCGTAGGAGACAGGGTCAGCAATCAGCCCCAGCATTTT
TRBV19,TRBJ1-1,.,TRBD1,CASSMGRTGGVMVAFF,TGTGCCAGTAGTATGGGCAGGACAGGGGGCGTAATGGTAGCTTTCTTT
TRBV20-1,TRBJ2-4,.,.,CSALVSPIQYF,TGCAGTGCACTTGTTTCGCCAATTCAGTACTTC
TRBV3-1/TRBV3-2,TRBJ2-3,.,TRBD2,CASSQDQRAGTRGSDTQYF,TGTGCCAGCAGCCAAGATCAGCGGGCAGGGACTAGAGGTTCAGATACGCAGTATTTT
TRBV7-2,TRBJ1-5,.,.,CASSLEGGGYQPQHF,TGTGCCAGCAGCTTAGAGGGAGGCGGTTATCAGCCCCAGCATTTT
TRBV6-5,TRBJ2-3,once,.,CASSYSDGGTDTQYF,TGTGCCAGCAGTTACTCTGACGGGGGCACAGATACGCAGTATTTT
TRBV9,TRBJ2-1,.,TRBD2,CASSASGGRSYNEQFF,TGTGCCAGCAGCGCCTCGGGGGGTCGCTCCTACAATGAGCAGTTCTTC
TRBV5-4,TRBJ1-2,.,.,CASSSGGERSNYGYTF,TGTGCCAGCAGCTCGGGGGGGGAGCGTTCTAACTATGGCTACACCTTC
TRBV24-1,TRBJ2-2,.,TRBD1,CATSDFTGGSITGELFF,TGTGCCACCAGTGATTTTACAGGGGGCTCGATAACCGGGGAGCTGTTTTTT
TRBV5-4,TRBJ2-5,.,TRBD1,CASSYLFDRESWETQYF,TGTGCCAGCAGCTATCTCTTTGACAGGGAAAGTTGGGAGACCCAGTACTTC
TRBV5-1,TRBJ1-1,.,.,CASSIDRNTEAFF,TGCGCCAGCAGCATCGACAGAAACACTGAAGCTTTCTTT
TRBV2,TRBJ2-1,.,TRBD2,CASRGLAVYNEQFF,TGTGCCAGCAGGGGACTAGCGGTCTACAATGAGCAGTTCTTC
TRBV3-1/TRBV3-2,TRBJ1-1,.,TRBD1,CASSLRDRVSEAFF,TGTGCCAGCAGCCTCCGGGACAGGGTTTCTGAAGCTTTCTTT
TRBV6-6,TRBJ2-6,.,TRBD2,CASTPGGAGANVLTF,TGTGCCAGCACCCCGGGGGGGGCCGGGGCCAACGTCCTGACTTTC
TRBV3-1/TRBV3-2,TRBJ2-3,once,TRBD1,CASSYRGQGDTQYF,TGTGCCAGCAGTTACAGGGGGCAGGGAGATACGCAGTATTTT
TRBV11-3,TRBJ2-7,once,.,CASSLWEYEQYF,TGTGCCAGCAGCTTATGGGAGTACGAGCAGTACTTC
TRBV19,TRBJ2-7,.,TRBD2,CASRPGRGTYEQYF,TGTGCCAGTAGGCCGGGGAGGGGCACCTACGAGCAGTACTTC
TRBV30,TRBJ1-5,once,TRBD1,CAWSYTGGYQPQHF,TGTGCCTGGAGTTATACAGGGGGCTATCAGCCCCAGCATTTT
TRBV4-2,TRBJ1-2,few,TRBD1,CASSHGTGNYGYTF,TGTGCCAGCAGCCACGGGACAGGGAACTATGGCTACACCTTC
TRBV5-1,TRBJ2-1,.,.,CASSSVQGRFNNEQFF,TGCGCCAGCAGCTCAGTACAGGGTCGGTTTAACAATGAGCAGTTCTTC
TRBV9,TRBJ2-1,.,.,CASSVAGYNEQFF,TGTGCCAGCAGCGTAGCGGGATACAATGAGCAGTTCTTC
TRBV6-1,TRBJ2-7,.,.,CASSEAHRVEQYF,TGTGCCAGCAGTGAAGCGCACCGGGTAGAGCAGTACTTC
TRBV7-2,TRBJ2-3,.,.,CASSFFPPDTQYF,TGTGCCAGCAGCTTCTTCCCCCCAGATACGCAGTATTTT